This passage covers 28 T cell receptor beta chains from one sample sequenced in a study of early T cells in non-severe SARS-CoV-2 infection. One entry per CDR3 protein, called by TCRdb with MiXCR from the 5' RACE reads. The table includes some 40,000 distinct CDR3 sequences, 3.5% to 5% detected once. Sequencing was carried out using whole blood. These receptors were obtained from an adult who was a healthcare worker with PCR-confirmed SARS-CoV-2 infection or an uninfected control (not recorded which).

V gene TRBV5-4 combines with J gene TRBJ2-1, with D perhaps matching TRBD2 (6 bases). From germline, CDR1 is SGHNT and CDR2 YYREEE (reference sequence). The length of the CDR3 is 14 residues. The V and J ends lost 9 bases and 4 bases respectively, with 17 bases between them. For the CDR3, the DNA is TGTGCCACCAGACCGGGACTCAAGTACAATGAGCAGTTCTTC. Translating it yields CATRPGLKYNEQFF.

Many counts were recorded for this clonotype. This chain connects TRBV9 to TRBJ2-2; 7 nucleotides agree with TRBD1. The CDR3 runs 13 residues. Per germline, CDR1 SGDLS and CDR2 YYNGEE. Trimming cost V 4 bases and J 6 bases; bases outside gene matches: 3. CDR3 DNA: TGTGCCAGCAGCATTGGGACAGCCGGGGAGCTGTTTTTT. It yields the protein CASSIGTAGELFF.

Worth noting for this clonotype: This may come from a read error, since a much larger clone is one base off. The CDR3 end shows no conserved phenylalanine or tryptophan, and so a read error is likely. The chain uses TRBV10-3 and TRBJ1-1; D remains ambiguous. V was cut by 8 bases and J by 2 bases, with 9 bases left in between. This CDR3 has 12 residues. CDR1 and CDR2 from the germline V gene are ENHRY and SYGVKD. CDR3 DNA: TGTGCCATCGGGGAGAGAAACACTGAAGCTTTCTAT. Translated: CAIGERNTEAFY.

This clonotype appeared many times. The V gene is TRBV5-1, the J gene TRBJ2-2; TRBD2 is a possible D gene (6 bases). V shed 7 bases and J shed 5 bases, with 15 bases lying between them. The CDR3 length is 14 residues. Germline values: CDR1 SGHRS, CDR2 YFSETQ. For the CDR3, the DNA is TGCGCCAGCTTAGCTAGCGAAGGTACCGGGGAGCTGTTTTTT. Its translation is CASLASEGTGELFF.

This clonotype was seen many times. DNA of the CDR3: TGTGCCTGTGGACAGGAGAACACTGAAGCTTTCTTT. It yields the protein CACGQENTEAFF. The chain uses TRBV30 and TRBJ1-1; 7 bases are shared with TRBD1. The V and J ends lost 6 bases and 1 base, in that order; junction bases with no gene match: 2. Looked up from germline, CDR1 is GTSNPN and CDR2 is SVGIG (reference sequence). CDR3 length: 12 residues.

In this sample, this clonotype turned up many times. The chain carries TRBV2 and TRBJ1-3, with D maybe TRBD1 (6 bases). V lost 7 bases, J lost 2 bases, and 12 bases lay in between. The CDR3 spans 14 residues. Germline loops: CDR1 SNHLY, CDR2 FYNNEI. CDR3 region: CASTKNRAGNTIYF. The CDR3 DNA sequence: TGTGCCAGCACTAAAAACAGGGCTGGAAACACCATATATTTT.

This clonotype was picked up many times. The chain has TRBV10-3 and TRBJ1-5; D perhaps matches TRBD1 (6 bases). The V end was cut by 5 bases, the J end by 3 bases, with 11 bases between. The length of the CDR3 is 14 residues. Germline V gene data show CDR1 as ENHRY and CDR2 as SYGVKD. The CDR3 coding sequence is TGTGCCATCAGTTCCAGGGGAGACAATCAGCCCCAGCATTTT. Its translation is CAISSRGDNQPQHF.

This clonotype was counted between two and nine times. This chain joins TRBV4-1 and TRBJ2-3; unclear D gene. This CDR3 is 15 amino acids long. With 2 bases removed from V and 2 bases from J, the gap between germline ends came to 11 bases. The germline V gene encodes CDR1 MGHRA and CDR2 YSYEKL. CDR3: CASSQFWGNTDTQYF. In nucleotides, the CDR3 is TGCGCCAGCAGCCAATTTTGGGGAAACACAGATACGCAGTATTTT.

This clonotype was picked up many times. This chain joins TRBV29-1 and TRBJ2-2, with a possible D match to TRBD1 (6 bases). Trimming pared 5 bases from V and 6 bases from J, leaving 16 bases between. Per the germline V gene, CDR1 is SQVTM and CDR2 is ANQGSEA. The CDR3 consists of 14 residues. The CDR3 sequence: CSVRSGGRAGELFF. The DNA for the CDR3 is TGCAGCGTTCGTAGTGGGGGCAGAGCCGGGGAGCTGTTTTTT.

This chain joins TRBV3-1 and TRBJ1-1; unclear D gene. Trimming took 4 bases from V and 7 from J, leaving 13 bases between them. Germline CDR1 LGHDT, CDR2 YNNKEL (reference sequence). The CDR3 consists of 13 residues. The CDR3 loop is CASSRAVGIEAFF. For the CDR3, the DNA is TGTGCCAGCAGCCGGGCAGTAGGGATTGAAGCTTTCTTT.

This clonotype occurred a few times. The chain has TRBV30 and TRBJ1-1; the match to TRBD1 covers 7 bases. Germline V gives CDR1 GTSNPN, CDR2 SVGIG (reference sequence). CDR3 length: 10 residues. Trimming cost V 6 bases and J 12 bases; bases outside gene matches: 7. CDR3 bases: TGTGCCTGTGGACAGGCTTCCCCTTTCTTT. Translation gives CACGQASPFF.

This clonotype occurred many times. The V gene is TRBV5-4, the J gene TRBJ2-7, with 9 positions matching TRBD1. The CDR3 extends over 15 amino acids. The germline V gene has CDR1 SGHNT and CDR2 YYREEE (reference sequence). Trimming cost V 2 bases and J 7 bases; bases outside gene matches: 10. Here the CDR3 DNA reads TGTGCCAGCAGCTTTGATACACAGGGGGCTGATGAGCAGTACTTC. It codes for CASSFDTQGADEQYF.

This clonotype was detected many times. This rearrangement joins TRBV3-1 to TRBJ1-2; D gene uncertain. This CDR3 comprises 15 residues. Trimming took 6 bases from V and 4 from J, leaving 18 bases between them. The V gene's germline CDR1 is LGHDT and CDR2 YNNKEL (reference sequence). The CDR3 protein is CASSSEGAGSYGYTF. CDR3 DNA sequence: TGTGCCAGCAGTTCCGAGGGCGCCGGGAGCTATGGCTACACCTTC.

This clonotype was seen repeatedly, ten times or more. J is TRBJ2-5 and V is TRBV12-3 or TRBV12-4; the D gene is possibly TRBD2 (5 bases). The CDR3 runs to 13 residues. Trimming left V 3 bases short and J 4 bases short, with 9 bases between. CDR3: CASSLSGGETQYF. DNA of the CDR3: TGTGCCAGCAGTTTGTCCGGAGGAGAGACCCAGTACTTC.

Ten or more counts support this clonotype. The gene calls are TRBV19 and TRBJ2-4; a possible D gene is TRBD1 (6 bases). V lost 6 bases and J lost 8, with 11 bases in between. CDR3 length equals 12 residues. Germline CDR1 reads LNHDA; CDR2 reads SQIVND (reference sequence). CDR3 nucleotide sequence: TGTGCCAGTAGAACCCCAGGGGACATTCAGTACTTC. It yields the protein CASRTPGDIQYF.

This clonotype was seen many times. J is TRBJ1-2 and V is TRBV4-1; no firm D call. This CDR3 spans 14 amino acids. The V end lost 0 bases, the J end lost 8 bases, and 13 bases lay between the germline ends. Germline V gives CDR1 MGHRA, CDR2 YSYEKL. CDR3 sequence (DNA): TGCGCCAGCAGCCAAGAAGACTACCTAGGAGGCTACACCTTC. Amino acids: CASSQEDYLGGYTF.

By share of the sample, this clonotype is medium-sized (0.01 to 0.1%). The CDR3: CASSQKQGHPYEQYF. For the CDR3, the DNA is TGTGCCAGCAGCCAAAAACAGGGACACCCCTACGAGCAGTACTTC. The V gene is TRBV7-6, the J gene TRBJ2-7, with D maybe TRBD1 (6 bases). Germline V gives CDR1 SGHVS, CDR2 FNYEAQ. The CDR3 runs 15 residues. V shed 5 bases and J shed 2 bases, with 16 bases lying between them.

This clonotype was seen repeatedly, ten times or more. This CDR3 reads CASSPRGDGTGELFF. The DNA for the CDR3 is TGTGCCAGCAGCCCCCGTGGGGACGGCACCGGGGAGCTGTTTTTT. The chain joins TRBV9 to TRBJ2-2; either TRBD1 or TRBD2 may supply D (5 bases each). The CDR3 is 15 amino acids. Germline assignment: CDR1 SGDLS and CDR2 YYNGEE. Trimming pared 4 bases from V and 4 bases from J, leaving 14 bases between.

This clonotype showed up many times. The gene calls are TRBV12-5 and TRBJ2-1, with TRBD1 as a possible D gene (5 bases). The V gene lost 4 bases and the J gene lost 9 bases, with 13 bases spanning the gap. In germline, CDR1 is LGHNT, CDR2 FRNRAP. The length of the CDR3 is 13 residues. CDR3 sequence: CASGSGRVVEQFF. CDR3 in DNA: TGTGCTAGTGGTTCGGGCAGGGTGGTTGAGCAGTTCTTC.

Only a few counts were recorded for this clonotype. The chain recombines TRBV18 with TRBJ2-7; 8 nucleotides line up with TRBD1. The V gene end was trimmed by 5 bases and the J gene end by 5 bases; junction bases not matched to a gene: 5. The CDR3 covers 13 residues. The germline CDR1 and CDR2 sequences are KGHSH and LQKENI. The CDR3 region is CASSDRGGHEQYF. The DNA of the CDR3 is TGTGCCAGCTCAGACAGGGGAGGTCACGAGCAGTACTTC.

This clonotype was recorded many times. The V call is TRBV20-1, the J call TRBJ2-4; maybe TRBD1 (6 bases). V gave up 3 bases and J gave up 2 bases, with 8 bases separating them. The CDR3 loop spans 13 amino acids. Germline V gene data show CDR1 as DFQATT and CDR2 as SNEGSKA (reference sequence). The CDR3 spells CSASRGTKNIQYF. CDR3 sequence (DNA): TGCAGTGCTAGCAGGGGTACCAAAAACATTCAGTACTTC.

This clonotype has at least ten counts. The chain is built from TRBV20-1 and TRBJ1-1, with a tentative D call TRBD1 (6 bases). CDR3 length: 14 residues. Germline CDR1 is DFQATT and CDR2 is SNEGSKA (reference sequence). V dropped 7 bases and J dropped 0 bases, with 15 bases sitting between them. The CDR3 loop reads CSVPRGSMNTEAFF. The CDR3 DNA sequence: TGCAGTGTTCCTAGGGGGAGTATGAACACTGAAGCTTTCTTT.

This clonotype was observed at least ten times. This rearrangement joins TRBV20-1 to TRBJ2-5, with D possibly TRBD2 on 6 matching bases. There are 15 residues in the CDR3. Germline assignment: CDR1 DFQATT and CDR2 SNEGSKA (reference sequence). V was shortened by 1 base and J by 2 bases, with 14 bases between the two germline ends. This CDR3 is CSARARDGVQETQYF. The CDR3 nucleotides are TGCAGTGCTAGAGCGCGGGATGGGGTACAAGAGACCCAGTACTTC.

This clonotype has a count of ten or more. V gene TRBV29-1 combines with J gene TRBJ1-1; D is possibly TRBD1 (5 bases). The V end lost 2 bases, the J end lost 4 bases, and 11 bases lay between the germline ends. Germline assignment: CDR1 SQVTM and CDR2 ANQGSEA. The length of the CDR3 is 13 residues. CDR3 bases: TGCAGCGTTGAATGGGGGGATGGCACTGAAGCTTTCTTT. Its protein product is CSVEWGDGTEAFF. The full variable domain, completed using reference TRBV29-1 and TRBJ1-1, is SAVISQKPSRDICQRGTSLTIQCQVDSQVTMMFWYRQQPGQSLTLIATANQGSEATYESGFVIDKFPISRPNLTFSTLTVSNMSPEDSSIYLCSVEWGDGTEAFFGQGTRLTVV.

This clonotype was counted many times. The J gene is TRBJ2-7, the V gene TRBV19; no definite D call. The CDR3 consists of 15 residues. From germline, CDR1 is LNHDA and CDR2 SQIVND (reference sequence). V lost 6 bases and J 0 bases, leaving 15 bases between the germline ends. CDR3: CASRQTPHASYEQYF. CDR3 DNA sequence: TGTGCCAGTAGGCAGACTCCACACGCCTCCTACGAGCAGTACTTC.

This clonotype has ten or more counts. V is TRBV29-1 and J is TRBJ2-2; D may match TRBD1 or TRBD2 (5 bases each). Germline assignment: CDR1 SQVTM and CDR2 ANQGSEA. This CDR3 contains 15 residues. Trimming took off 7 bases at V and 0 bases at J, with 15 bases between the two ends. As DNA, the CDR3 is TGCAGCGCAGACTTATGGGGGACGAACACCGGGGAGCTGTTTTTT. This encodes CSADLWGTNTGELFF.

This clonotype occurred many times. The chain uses TRBV6-5 and TRBJ1-4; a weak D match, TRBD1 (6 bases). The germline CDR1 and CDR2 sequences are MNHEY and SVGAGI. The V end lost 5 bases, the J end lost 8 bases, and 21 bases lay between the germline ends. This CDR3 spans 16 amino acids. The CDR3 reads CASSQFVGTWREKLFF. The CDR3 DNA reads TGTGCCAGCAGTCAGTTCGTTGGGACATGGCGGGAAAAACTGTTTTTT.

This clonotype appeared many times. The chain joins TRBV20-1 to TRBJ2-5; TRBD2 might be the D (6 bases). V was clipped by 3 bases and J by 2 bases, with 16 bases between them. The germline V gene encodes CDR1 DFQATT and CDR2 SNEGSKA (reference sequence). CDR3 length: 15 residues. In DNA, the CDR3 is TGCAGTGCTAGCCGGATGGGCGGGGTACAAGAGACCCAGTACTTC. This sequence encodes CSASRMGGVQETQYF.